One TCR beta chain is described in this entry. The antigen remains undetermined. These data belong to a study of T cell responses to AZD1222 COVID-19 vaccine. Using immunoSEQ multiplex PCR, the repertoire was profiled, and TCRdb retains in-frame clones only, with some absent. The table has some 150,000 clones, around 90% seen once. Findings of the study overall: As reported, nearly half of all spike-specific TCRs target variant regions that are unmutated. Baseline seropositivity characterized only a handful of AZD1222 recipients. Across spike, vaccine-associated CD4 TCRs were found, dominant at 160-218 and 743-854. Clonal diversity may have been underestimated, and the donors were mostly white British, with more females than males.

The sequencing here drew on peripheral blood, taken 28 days after the second dose of the MenACWY control vaccine. This clonotype originated in an adult who received the MenACWY meningococcal vaccine as a control.

CDR3 region: CASSQGVQMGSHGYTF. Here the CDR3 DNA reads TGCGCCAGCAGCCAAGGGGTACAGATGGGTTCGCATGGCTACACCTTC. The V and J genes are TRBV4-1 and TRBJ1-2; no definite D call. V was pared by 1 base and J by 6 bases, with 18 bases between. There are 16 residues in the CDR3. Germline loops: CDR1 MGHRA, CDR2 YSYEKL.